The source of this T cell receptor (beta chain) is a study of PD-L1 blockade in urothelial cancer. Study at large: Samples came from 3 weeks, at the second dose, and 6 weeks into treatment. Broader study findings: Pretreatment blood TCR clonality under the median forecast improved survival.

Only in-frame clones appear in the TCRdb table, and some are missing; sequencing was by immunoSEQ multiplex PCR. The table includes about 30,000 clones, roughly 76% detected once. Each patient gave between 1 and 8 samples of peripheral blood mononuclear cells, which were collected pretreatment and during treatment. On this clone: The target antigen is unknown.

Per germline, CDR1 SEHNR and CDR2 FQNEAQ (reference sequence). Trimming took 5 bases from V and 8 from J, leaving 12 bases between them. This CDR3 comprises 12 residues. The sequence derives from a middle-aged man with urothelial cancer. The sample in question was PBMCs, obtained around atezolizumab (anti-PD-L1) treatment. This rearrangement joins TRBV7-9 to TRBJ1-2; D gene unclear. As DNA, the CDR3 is TGTGCCAGCAGCGCAGATCGCCTCGGCTACACCTTC. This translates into CASSADRLGYTF.